These 12 T cell receptor beta chains originate from one sample sequenced in a study of shared clonotypes between healthy human individuals. Selected positively for CCR7 and CD45RO-negative, naive CD8 cells excluded terminally differentiated effector memory CD45RA+ cells. The repertoire was sequenced with immunoSEQ multiplex PCR; TCRdb's copy has only in-frame clones and lacks some. The profile shows approximately 740,000 clones, roughly 92% of them singletons. Sequencing input: naive CD8+ T cells sorted from blood. These receptor sequences come from a man younger than 40 in good health.

This clone was detected only once. This chain uses TRBV11-2 with TRBJ2-7; 8 bases are a match to TRBD1. The CDR3 has 16 amino acids. CDR1 is SGHAT and CDR2 is FQNNGV in the germline V gene. The V segment lost 5 bases and the J segment 0 bases; nucleotides outside the gene matches: 9. DNA for the CDR3: TGTGCCAGCAGCGCAAACAGGGGGAGAAGCTCCTACGAGCAGTACTTC. Amino acid sequence: CASSANRGRSSYEQYF.

The chain recombines TRBV19 with TRBJ2-7, with TRBD1 matching 9 bases. This CDR3 has 14 amino acids. The V segment lost 5 bases and the J segment 2 bases; nucleotides outside the gene matches: 4. Germline CDR1 and CDR2: LNHDA and SQIVND (reference sequence). CDR3 nucleotide sequence: TGTGCCAGTAGTCGGACAGGGGTCCCCTACGAGCAGTACTTC. Residues: CASSRTGVPYEQYF.

The chain combines TRBV18 with TRBJ2-3, with TRBD2 as a possible D gene (6 bases). The V end lost 1 base, the J end lost 5 bases, and 13 bases lay between the germline ends. Germline-derived CDR1 and CDR2 are KGHSH and LQKENI. This CDR3 contains 15 residues. The CDR3 reads CASSPQRVVEDTQYF. The CDR3 DNA reads TGTGCCAGCTCACCACAGCGGGTCGTGGAAGATACGCAGTATTTT.

The V call is TRBV7-9, the J call TRBJ2-1, with 11 bases fitting TRBD2. The CDR3 covers 19 residues. V shed 5 bases and J 5 bases; nucleotides not matched to a gene: 17. CDR1 and CDR2 from the germline V gene are SEHNR and FQNEAQ (reference sequence). This CDR3 is CASSPLLAGASDLNNEQFF. The CDR3 nucleotides read TGTGCCAGCAGCCCTCTACTAGCGGGAGCTTCTGATCTCAACAATGAGCAGTTCTTC.

The J gene is TRBJ2-7, the V gene TRBV27; D remains ambiguous. This CDR3 is built from 14 residues. Per germline, CDR1 MNHEY and CDR2 SMNVEV (reference sequence). Deletions cut 2 bases from V and 6 bases from J, with 14 bases between. CDR3: CASSLAENSAEQYF. For the CDR3, the DNA is TGTGCCAGCAGTTTAGCGGAGAACTCCGCCGAGCAGTACTTC.

V is TRBV6-6 and J is TRBJ2-7; weak D call: TRBD2 (5 bases). This CDR3 is 14 amino acids long. V was shortened by 7 bases and J by 2 bases, with 15 bases between the two germline ends. CDR1 and CDR2 from the germline V gene are MNHNY and SVGAGI (reference sequence). The CDR3 sequence: CASIIGERTYEQYF. The DNA of the CDR3 is TGTGCCAGCATCATTGGGGAGCGAACCTACGAGCAGTACTTC.

DNA of the CDR3: TGTGCCAGCAGGGACAGGTATCGGGGAGACTATGGCTACACCTTC. Protein: CASRDRYRGDYGYTF. This chain uses TRBV2 with TRBJ1-2; 7 bases are shared with TRBD1. This CDR3 contains 15 residues. Germline V gene data show CDR1 as SNHLY and CDR2 as FYNNEI. The V segment lost 6 bases and the J segment 3 bases; nucleotides outside the gene matches: 10. The full variable domain, completed using reference TRBV2 and TRBJ1-2, is EPEVTQTPSHQVTQMGQEVILRCVPISNHLYFYWYRQILGQKVEFLVSFYNNEISEKSEIFDDQFSVERPDGSNFTLKIRSTKLEDSAMYFCASRDRYRGDYGYTFGSGTRLTVV.

The V and J genes are TRBV28 and TRBJ2-5; perhaps TRBD2 as D (5 bases). From germline, CDR1 is MDHEN and CDR2 SYDVKM. This CDR3 region has 17 residues. Trimming shortened V by 2 bases and J by 0 bases, and 16 bases separated the two germline ends. CDR3 in DNA: TGTGCCAGCAGTTTACCCTCGGACTTGTCGTACCAAGAGACCCAGTACTTC. Amino acid sequence: CASSLPSDLSYQETQYF. Full variable domain (outside the CDR3, taken from reference TRBV28 and TRBJ2-5): DVKVTQSSRYLVKRTGEKVFLECVQDMDHENMFWYRQDPGLGLRLIYFSYDVKMKEKGDIPEGYSVSREKKERFSLILESASTNQTSMYLCASSLPSDLSYQETQYFGPGTRLLVL.

V gene TRBV6-5 combines with J gene TRBJ2-5; the D is unclear. The CDR3 is 12 amino acids. Germline V gene data show CDR1 as MNHEY and CDR2 as SVGAGI. Trimming removed 5 bases from V and 5 bases from J, with 9 bases in between. CDR3 nucleotide sequence: TGTGCCAGCAGTCCGCAGGCGGAGACCCAGTACTTC. Its protein product is CASSPQAETQYF.

This clone was counted once. This rearrangement joins TRBV7-9 to TRBJ2-2; 8 bases align to TRBD1. The trim removed 6 bases at V and 6 bases at J, leaving 9 bases unmatched. Germline loops: CDR1 SEHNR, CDR2 FQNEAQ (reference sequence). This CDR3 contains 15 residues. The CDR3 reads CASRTVDRGAGELFF. CDR3 DNA: TGTGCCAGCAGAACAGTCGACAGGGGAGCCGGGGAGCTGTTTTTT.

This chain links TRBV12-5 with TRBJ2-1; D gene uncertain. V lost 5 bases, J lost 5 bases, and 4 bases lay in between. This CDR3 region has 11 residues. Germline V gives CDR1 LGHNT, CDR2 FRNRAP. The CDR3 DNA reads as TGTGCTAGTGGTGGAAACAATGAGCAGTTCTTC. It translates to CASGGNNEQFF.

This CDR3 is CASSGYTEAFF. Here the CDR3 DNA reads TGTGCCAGCAGTGGGTACACTGAAGCTTTCTTT. This chain uses TRBV27 with TRBJ1-1; D remains ambiguous. Germline-derived CDR1 and CDR2 are MNHEY and SMNVEV (reference sequence). The CDR3 sequence is 11 residues long. Between the trimmed V and J ends, which lost 5 bases and 3 bases, there was a span of 4 bases.